One sample yielded the 25 T cell receptor beta chains listed below, sequenced in a study of OX40 agonist ivuxolimab in advanced cancers. The data were produced by immunoSEQ multiplex PCR, yet TCRdb's version contains in-frame clones alone and is incomplete. Among about 53,000 clones listed, about 81% were seen once. Sequencing was performed on CD4+ or CD8+ T cells sorted from blood, taken in a trial of the OX40 agonist ivuxolimab. All receptors come from an adult with an advanced solid tumor such as melanoma, head and neck, liver or kidney cancer.

This rearrangement joins TRBV6-5 to TRBJ1-6; D possibly corresponds to TRBD1 (6 bases). V lost 4 bases, J lost 4 bases, and 11 bases lay in between. Looked up from germline, CDR1 is MNHEY and CDR2 is SVGAGI. The CDR3 covers 15 residues. CDR3 protein: CASSFGQTYNSPLHF. The CDR3 coding sequence is TGTGCCAGCAGTTTCGGACAGACATATAATTCACCCCTCCACTTT.

The chain has TRBV11-3 and TRBJ2-2, with 9 bases fitting TRBD2. J was trimmed by 8 bases and V by 5 bases; bases with no gene match: 12. CDR1 is SGHNT and CDR2 is YENEEA in the germline V gene. The CDR3 extends over 16 amino acids. The CDR3 nucleotides are TGTGCCAGCAGCCCGGGGCGGCTAGCGGGACCGGGGGAGCTGTTTTTT. Its protein product is CASSPGRLAGPGELFF.

The V gene is TRBV30, the J gene TRBJ2-6; D uncertain. Trimming cost V 1 base and J 0 bases, with 7 bases left between them. This CDR3 comprises 15 residues. Germline CDR1 is GTSNPN and CDR2 is SVGIG (reference sequence). The DNA for the CDR3 is TGTGCCTGGAGTGAATGGTCCTCTGGGGCCAACGTCCTGACTTTC. It codes for CAWSEWSSGANVLTF. The variable domain in full, with the rest retrieved from reference TRBV30 and TRBJ2-6, is SQTIHQWPATLVQPVGSPLSLECTVEGTSNPNLYWYRQAAGRGLQLLFYSVGIGQISSEVPQNLSASRPQDRQFILSSKKLLLSDSGFYLCAWSEWSSGANVLTFGAGSRLTVL.

This chain connects TRBV29-1 to TRBJ1-1; 7 nucleotides match TRBD1. This CDR3 comprises 13 residues. Germline assignment: CDR1 SQVTM and CDR2 ANQGSEA. The J segment lost 0 bases and the V segment lost 6 bases, leaving 4 bases of the junction unmatched. CDR3 in DNA: TGCAGCGTGACAGGGCTAATGAACACTGAAGCTTTCTTT. Amino acids: CSVTGLMNTEAFF.

The V and J genes are TRBV2 and TRBJ2-5; the match to TRBD1 covers 7 bases. Germline V CDR1 and CDR2: SNHLY, FYNNEI. Unmatched junction bases numbered 7, after V lost 5 bases and J lost 4 bases. The length of the CDR3 is 14 residues. CDR3 amino acids: CASSLGTAGETQYF. Written as DNA, the CDR3 is TGTGCCAGCAGTTTAGGGACAGCAGGAGAGACCCAGTACTTC.

The chain carries TRBV4-2 and TRBJ1-1; D ambiguous. Germline-derived CDR1 and CDR2 are LGHNA and YNFKEQ. The CDR3 totals 14 residues. V dropped 6 bases and J dropped 4 bases, with 15 bases sitting between them. The DNA for the CDR3 is TGTGCCAGCAGGCCTGACCTTCGGGGCACTGAAGCTTTCTTT. Amino acid sequence: CASRPDLRGTEAFF.

This clone occurred once. V gene TRBV4-1 combines with J gene TRBJ2-1; 9 bases align to TRBD2. The CDR3 has 16 amino acids. J was trimmed by 3 bases and V by 0 bases; bases with no gene match: 3. Germline loops: CDR1 MGHRA, CDR2 YSYEKL. CDR3: CASSQELAGSYNEQFF. The CDR3 region has the DNA TGCGCCAGCAGCCAAGAACTAGCGGGCAGCTACAATGAGCAGTTCTTC.

The chain has TRBV9 and TRBJ2-1, with D possibly matching TRBD2 (5 bases). This CDR3 is 16 amino acids long. Between the trimmed V and J ends, which lost 0 bases and 0 bases, there was a span of 10 bases. Germline V gene sequence: CDR1 SGDLS, CDR2 YYNGEE. CDR3 nucleotide sequence: TGTGCCAGCAGCGTAGGGGCTAGCAACTCCTACAATGAGCAGTTCTTC. This codes for CASSVGASNSYNEQFF. Supplemented by reference TRBV9 and TRBJ2-1, the full variable domain reads DSGVTQTPKHLITATGQRVTLRCSPRSGDLSVYWYQQSLDQGLQFLIQYYNGEERAKGNILERFSAQQFPDLHSELNLSSLELGDSALYFCASSVGASNSYNEQFFGPGTRLTVL.

The chain couples TRBV5-6 to TRBJ2-1; 14 bases line up with TRBD2. This CDR3 has 16 residues. Trimming at V came to 4 bases and at J to 8 bases, leaving 8 bases not matched to a gene. Germline V lookup: CDR1 SGHDT, CDR2 YYEEEE. CDR3 region: CASSRRLAGGRDEQFF. Written as DNA, the CDR3 is TGTGCCAGCAGCAGAAGACTAGCGGGAGGGCGTGATGAGCAGTTCTTC.

The V call is TRBV2, the J call TRBJ2-7, with D maybe TRBD1 (5 bases). CDR3 length equals 11 residues. The V end lost 7 bases, the J end lost 6 bases, and 10 bases lay between the germline ends. In germline, CDR1 is SNHLY, CDR2 FYNNEI. The CDR3 loop is CASTGSGEQYF. The CDR3 DNA sequence: TGTGCCAGCACAGGGTCAGGCGAGCAGTACTTC.

This rearrangement joins TRBV4-2 to TRBJ1-3; perhaps TRBD1 as D (6 bases). The CDR3 runs to 15 residues. The V and J ends lost 1 base and 0 bases respectively, with 7 bases between them. Germline V gene sequence: CDR1 LGHNA, CDR2 YNFKEQ. The CDR3 loop is CASSQAGHSGNTIYF. As DNA, the CDR3 is TGTGCCAGCAGCCAAGCGGGACACTCTGGAAACACCATATATTTT.

This chain joins TRBV6-1 and TRBJ1-2, with 7 bases that match TRBD1. The CDR3 runs 14 residues. Trimming took 4 bases from V and 6 from J; bases not matched to a gene: 8. Germline assignment: CDR1 MNHNS and CDR2 SASEGT. Written as DNA, the CDR3 is TGTGCCAGCAGTGGCCTCAGGGGGGTTAATGGCTACACCTTC. It encodes CASSGLRGVNGYTF.

The chain is built from TRBV2 and TRBJ2-7; unclear D gene. The germline V gene encodes CDR1 SNHLY and CDR2 FYNNEI. V was trimmed by 4 bases and J by 1 base, leaving 5 bases between them. This CDR3 comprises 12 residues. CDR3 in DNA: TGTGCCAGCAGTGGAAATTCCTACGAGCAGTACTTC. This sequence encodes CASSGNSYEQYF.

V gene TRBV7-8 combines with J gene TRBJ2-1; D uncertain. Germline CDR1 reads SGHVS; CDR2 reads FQNEAQ. The CDR3 spans 14 residues. V was cut by 0 bases and J by 15 bases, with 18 bases left in between. This CDR3 reads CASSLAAGLGIGFF. The CDR3 DNA sequence: TGTGCCAGCAGCTTAGCGGCCGGGCTGGGAATTGGGTTCTTC.

The chain employs TRBV5-6 and TRBJ2-7, with D perhaps given as TRBD1 or TRBD2 (5 bases each). Germline V gene lookup returns CDR1 SGHDT and CDR2 YYEEEE. CDR3 size: 15 residues. V lost 3 bases and J 6 bases, leaving 19 bases between the germline ends. For the CDR3, the DNA is TGTGCCAGCAGCTCGGGACGGCGGCCGGACACCGAGCAGTACTTC. Translation gives CASSSGRRPDTEQYF.

The CDR3, as DNA: TGTGCCTGGCGATTACCCTACGAGCAGTACTTC. It encodes CAWRLPYEQYF. The chain carries TRBV30 and TRBJ2-7; no firm D call. With 5 bases removed from V and 2 bases from J, the gap between germline ends came to 7 bases. There are 11 residues in the CDR3. CDR1 GTSNPN and CDR2 SVGIG come from the germline V gene (reference sequence). The full variable domain, completed using reference TRBV30 and TRBJ2-7, is SQTIHQWPATLVQPVGSPLSLECTVEGTSNPNLYWYRQAAGRGLQLLFYSVGIGQISSEVPQNLSASRPQDRQFILSSKKLLLSDSGFYLCAWRLPYEQYFGPGTRLTVT.

In its sample, this clone was seen a few times. V gene TRBV5-1 combines with J gene TRBJ1-1; unclear D gene. From germline, CDR1 is SGHRS and CDR2 YFSETQ. Trimming removed 0 bases at V and 6 bases at J, with 9 bases between. The CDR3 length is 13 residues. CDR3 amino acids: CASSLALPAEAFF. The CDR3, as DNA: TGCGCCAGCAGCTTGGCCCTCCCCGCTGAAGCTTTCTTT.

This clone was observed a handful of times. In nucleotides, the CDR3 is TGCGCCAGCCTAGGGGGACCTCATAGCAATCAGCCCCAGCATTTT. Translating gives CASLGGPHSNQPQHF. The V call is TRBV10-1, the J call TRBJ1-5, with a possible D match to TRBD1 (6 bases). Germline CDR1 and CDR2: WNHNN and SYGVQD (reference sequence). V lost 8 bases to trimming and J lost 0 bases, with 14 bases between them. The CDR3 length is 15 residues.

The chain combines TRBV29-1 with TRBJ2-7; 8 bases line up with TRBD1. Germline trimming cut 1 base from V and 2 bases from J; bases unmatched to any gene: 7. Germline assignment: CDR1 SQVTM and CDR2 ANQGSEA. This CDR3 has 15 residues. The DNA of the CDR3 is TGCAGCGTTGAAGGCGCCGGGACAGGAACCTACGAGCAGTACTTC. This translates into CSVEGAGTGTYEQYF.

The rearrangement joins TRBV6-1 to TRBJ1-2, with TRBD1 matching over 10 bases. The CDR3 is 15 amino acids. V shed 4 bases, J shed 0 bases, and the junction held 2 bases outside the gene matches. Germline loops: CDR1 MNHNS, CDR2 SASEGT. The CDR3 nucleotides are TGTGCCAGCAGTGTCGGACAGGGGGCTAACTATGGCTACACCTTC. Translating it yields CASSVGQGANYGYTF.

The J gene is TRBJ2-5, the V gene TRBV18, with D perhaps given as TRBD1 or TRBD2 (6 bases each). From germline, CDR1 is KGHSH and CDR2 LQKENI. Trimming left V 6 bases short and J 2 bases short, with 10 bases between. The CDR3 is 13 residues long. The CDR3 DNA sequence: TGTGCCAGCTCGGGGGGCTTACAAGAGACCCAGTACTTC. Encoded protein: CASSGGLQETQYF. Filled out from reference TRBV18 and TRBJ2-5, the complete variable domain reads NAGVMQNPRHLVRRRGQEARLRCSPMKGHSHVYWYRQLPEEGLKFMVYLQKENIIDESGMPKERFSAEFPKEGPSILRIQQVVRGDSAAYFCASSGGLQETQYFGPGTRLLVL.

This chain connects TRBV30 to TRBJ2-7, with D tentatively TRBD1 (6 bases). CDR1 and CDR2 from the germline V gene are GTSNPN and SVGIG (reference sequence). The CDR3 spans 15 residues. Trimming took off 1 base at V and 0 bases at J, with 13 bases between the two ends. The CDR3 loop reads CAWSETGVGSYEQYF. CDR3 nucleotide sequence: TGTGCCTGGAGTGAGACAGGCGTAGGCTCCTACGAGCAGTACTTC.

This clone was detected only once. The chain joins TRBV4-1 to TRBJ2-1, with 10 bases matching TRBD2. This CDR3 is built from 17 residues. The V segment lost 0 bases and the J segment 6 bases; nucleotides outside the gene matches: 8. Germline V gene lookup returns CDR1 MGHRA and CDR2 YSYEKL. The CDR3 here is CASSQDWLAGAFNEQFF. CDR3 nucleotides: TGCGCCAGCAGCCAAGATTGGCTAGCGGGAGCGTTCAATGAGCAGTTCTTC.

The table lists this clone with a count of one. This chain uses TRBV4-1 with TRBJ2-5; D is unclear. V dropped 1 base and J dropped 2 bases, with 11 bases sitting between them. The CDR3 runs 15 residues. Per the germline V gene, CDR1 is MGHRA and CDR2 is YSYEKL. The CDR3 DNA reads TGCGCCAGCAGCCAAGGGGCGGTGGGACAAGAGACCCAGTACTTC. This sequence encodes CASSQGAVGQETQYF.

This clone has a handful of counts. This sequence joins TRBV19 and TRBJ1-5; no clear D. Deletions cut 4 bases from V and 1 base from J, with 11 bases between. Germline V gene sequence: CDR1 LNHDA, CDR2 SQIVND (reference sequence). The CDR3 totals 15 residues. The DNA of the CDR3 is TGTGCCAGTAGTACCGTGGGGTCGAGCAATCAGCCCCAGCATTTT. It specifies CASSTVGSSNQPQHF.